This is a list of T cell receptor beta chains from one sample in a study of a mutant IDH1 vaccine in newly diagnosed glioma. Profiling relied on immunoSEQ multiplex PCR, and the TCRdb table lists in-frame clones only, not all of them. The sample carries 45,000 to 65,000 clones, more than 80% recorded once. The sequencing used PBMCs, collected from a glioma patient treated with radiotherapy, temozolomide or both. The source of these receptors is a man between 18 and 35 years old with glioma. The CDR3 runs from the conserved cysteine through the conserved F or W. The D gene is left open where the match is weak. Some rows mark clone size as missing; the rest say once, few, many or name a class of expanded clone.

NA,NA,TRBV5-6,TRBJ1-2,TGTGCCAGCAGCTTGGGGATCGGAATCTCGGCGGATGGCTACACCTTC,CASSLGIGISADGYTF
TRBD1,once,TRBV4-1,TRBJ2-2,TGCGCCAGCAGCCAAGAACCGGGACAGGGATACACCGGGGAGCTGTTTTTT,CASSQEPGQGYTGELFF
NA,few,TRBV5-4,TRBJ2-1,TGTGCCAGCAGCTTGTCCAATGAGCAGTTCTTC,CASSLSNEQFF
TRBD1,NA,TRBV7-9,TRBJ1-5,TGTGCCAGCAGTTCGGACAGGAGCAGCGGTCAGCCCCAGCATTTT,CASSSDRSSGQPQHF
TRBD1,NA,TRBV18,TRBJ1-4,TGTGCCAGCTCACCGAGGGACAGATATGAAAAACTGTTTTTT,CASSPRDRYEKLFF
NA,few,TRBV4-1,TRBJ1-1,TGCGCCAGCAGCCAAGGAGTCGGGTTCATGAGCACTGAAGCTTTCTTT,CASSQGVGFMSTEAFF
NA,NA,TRBV19,TRBJ1-1,TGTGCCAGTAGTACCTATACAGTTAACACTGAAGCTTTCTTT,CASSTYTVNTEAFF
NA,NA,TRBV30,TRBJ2-1,TGTGCCTGGAGCGCGACAGGGAGGGGCTACAATGAGCAGTTCTTC,CAWSATGRGYNEQFF
NA,NA,TRBV27,TRBJ2-7,TGTGCCAGCAGTTGGACACGTTCCTACGAGCAGTACTTC,CASSWTRSYEQYF
NA,NA,TRBV6-5,TRBJ2-5,TGTGCCAGCAGTTTTACAGGGTTTAGGGAGACCCAGTACTTC,CASSFTGFRETQYF
NA,NA,TRBV4-3,TRBJ2-7,TGCGCCAGCAGCCATGGGACTTCCACCTACGAGCAGTACTTC,CASSHGTSTYEQYF
TRBD2,NA,TRBV25-1,TRBJ2-2,TGTGCCAGAGACGTAAGACTAGCGGGAGTATTTAGCACCGGGGAGCTGTTTTTT,CARDVRLAGVFSTGELFF
NA,NA,TRBV12-5,TRBJ2-1,TGTGCTAGTGGTCTCCGACAGTCGGAGTTCTTC,CASGLRQSEFF
NA,NA,TRBV10-2,TRBJ1-2,TGCGCCAGCAGTGACTGGGGGGGAAGCTATGGCTACACCTTC,CASSDWGGSYGYTF
NA,NA,TRBV4-1,TRBJ1-5,TGCGCCAGCAGCCCCGCTCGGGGTCGTCAGCCGCATAGCAATCAGCCCCAGCATTTT,CASSPARGRQPHSNQPQHF
NA,few,TRBV18,TRBJ1-2,TGTGCCAGCGCCCAGGACGCGTATAACTATGGCTACACCTTC,CASAQDAYNYGYTF
NA,NA,TRBV6-6,TRBJ1-1,TGTGCCAGCAGGCGTAATAGTAGGGTGAACACTGAAGCTTTCTTT,CASRRNSRVNTEAFF
NA,NA,TRBV4-3,TRBJ1-2,TGCGCCAGCAGCCAAGACATGGGTGGGTATGGCTACACCTTC,CASSQDMGGYGYTF
TRBD1,NA,TRBV19,TRBJ1-5,TGTGCCAGTAGTATAGAGCAGGGGGCAGCGGGCAATCAGCCCCAGCATTTT,CASSIEQGAAGNQPQHF
TRBD1,NA,TRBV10-3,TRBJ1-1,TGTGCCATCAGTGTTGCATCCGGGACAGGGACCCCTGAAGCTTTCTTT,CAISVASGTGTPEAFF
TRBD2,NA,TRBV19,TRBJ2-7,TGTGCCAGTAGTCCTCCACTCGGACTAGCGCGGTACTTC,CASSPPLGLARYF
TRBD1,NA,TRBV30,TRBJ1-2,TGTGCCTGGAGCGTCGGGACAGACTATGGCTACACCTTC,CAWSVGTDYGYTF
TRBD1,once,TRBV10-3,TRBJ1-1,TGTGCCATCAGCGACAGGGTTGACACTGAAGCTTTCTTT,CAISDRVDTEAFF
TRBD1,NA,TRBV10-3,TRBJ2-1,TGTGCCATCAGTGAGTCCCTTGGGACAGGGAACAATGAGCAGTTCTTC,CAISESLGTGNNEQFF
TRBD2,NA,TRBV6-5,TRBJ2-7,TGTGCCAGCAGTTACCTAAGCGGGAGGGCGGCAGAGCAGTACTTC,CASSYLSGRAAEQYF
TRBD2,NA,TRBV4-3,TRBJ2-7,TGCGCCAGCAGCCAAACGACTAGCGGGGACCACGAGCAGTACTTC,CASSQTTSGDHEQYF
NA,few,TRBV30,TRBJ1-2,TGTGCCTGGAAATATGCAGGGAGAATCCCTTCCTATGGCTACACCTTC,CAWKYAGRIPSYGYTF
NA,once,TRBV29-1,TRBJ1-1,TGCAGCGTTGAAAGTGATGAGAACACTGAAGCTTTCTTT,CSVESDENTEAFF
TRBD1,NA,TRBV6-5,TRBJ2-7,TGTGCCAGCAGCCCCGGGACAGAATACTACGAGCAGTACTTC,CASSPGTEYYEQYF
NA,NA,TRBV29-1,TRBJ1-2,TGCAGCGTTGTCGGACAGTGGCAGGGCTATGGCTACACCTTC,CSVVGQWQGYGYTF
NA,few,TRBV19,TRBJ1-5,TGTGCCTGCGATCCGGGTGTGCGACAGCCCCAGCATTTT,CACDPGVRQPQHF
NA,NA,TRBV6-5,TRBJ1-1,TGTGCCAGCAGTTTCAGAAAAGCGAACACTGAAGCTTTCTTT,CASSFRKANTEAFF
TRBD1,NA,TRBV2,TRBJ1-5,TGTGCCAGCAGGGGACAGCCGCTCTATAGCAATCAGCCCCAGCATTTT,CASRGQPLYSNQPQHF